Below are 21 T cell receptor beta chains sequenced from a single sample in a study of neurological immune-mediated disorders. TCRdb passed the 5' RACE reads through MiXCR, listing each CDR3 protein once. The sample consists of roughly 32,000 distinct CDR3 sequences, around 6% of them appearing once. The sequenced material came from CD4+ T cells from blood. Source of these receptors: a woman in her fifties or sixties in good health.

This clonotype was picked up many times. This chain links TRBV29-1 with TRBJ2-5, with 9 bases identical to TRBD1. This CDR3 comprises 14 residues. V lost 4 bases and J lost 5; bases outside the gene matches: 8. CDR1 is SQVTM, CDR2 ANQGSEA, per germline. The CDR3 loop reads CSVVRNRGPETQYF. CDR3 in DNA: TGCAGCGTTGTTAGGAACAGGGGGCCGGAGACCCAGTACTTC.

In its sample, this clonotype was seen many times. The V and J genes are TRBV6-7 and TRBJ2-7; 10 positions match TRBD2. TRBV6-7 is an ORF for which the function is uncertain. J lost 2 bases, V lost 0 bases, and 4 bases had no gene match. The CDR3 has 16 amino acids. Here the CDR3 reads CASSYSSGRATYEQYF. In nucleotides, the CDR3 is TGTGCCAGCAGTTACTCCAGCGGGAGGGCCACCTACGAGCAGTACTTC.

The CDR3 nucleotides are TGCAGCGCTAGAGCGGGAGGCAATGAGCAGTTCTTC. Protein sequence: CSARAGGNEQFF. This chain joins TRBV29-1 and TRBJ2-1; 9 nucleotides agree with TRBD2. V shed 7 bases, J shed 6 bases, and the junction held 4 bases outside the gene matches. Per germline, CDR1 SQVTM and CDR2 ANQGSEA. This CDR3 is 12 amino acids long.

This clonotype has at least ten counts. V usage is TRBV24-1 and J usage is TRBJ1-1; D is perhaps TRBD1 (5 bases). This CDR3 contains 16 residues. The germline V gene has CDR1 KGHDR and CDR2 SFDVKD. Trimming stripped 2 bases from V and 1 base from J, with 13 bases between. CDR3 sequence (DNA): TGTGCCACCAGTGATTCTGGGGGGGGACGGAACACTGAAGCTTTCTTT. Protein product: CATSDSGGGRNTEAFF.

This clonotype was seen ten or more times. The chain combines TRBV5-1 with TRBJ2-1; no firm D call. The germline CDR1 and CDR2 sequences are SGHRS and YFSETQ. This CDR3 region has 14 residues. V was pared by 5 bases and J by 2 bases, with 11 bases between. The CDR3 protein is CASRASSPYNEQFF. The CDR3 bases are TGCGCCAGCAGGGCTAGTTCCCCCTACAATGAGCAGTTCTTC.

Many counts were recorded for this clonotype. The CDR3 DNA reads TGCAGTGCTTCCGACAGAGATGGCTACACCTTC. Amino acids: CSASDRDGYTF. The chain employs TRBV20-1 and TRBJ1-2, with D perhaps TRBD1 (5 bases). The CDR3 covers 11 residues. Deletions cut 5 bases from V and 6 bases from J, with 10 bases between. Germline CDR1 reads DFQATT; CDR2 reads SNEGSKA (reference sequence).

This clonotype was seen repeatedly, ten times or more. The chain joins TRBV11-2 to TRBJ2-3; 8 bases are a match to TRBD1. CDR3 length: 16 amino acids. CDR1 is SGHAT and CDR2 is FQNNGV in the germline V gene. V gave up 2 bases and J gave up 9 bases; unmatched junction bases: 13. This CDR3 is CASSLLGTGGSGTQYF. In DNA, the CDR3 is TGTGCCAGCAGCTTACTTGGGACAGGTGGTTCAGGAACGCAGTATTTT. The whole variable domain, filled in from reference TRBV11-2 and TRBJ2-3, reads EAGVAQSPRYKIIEKRQSVAFWCNPISGHATLYWYQQILGQGPKLLIQFQNNGVVDDSQLPKDRFSAERLKGVDSTLKIQPAKLEDSAVYLCASSLLGTGGSGTQYFGPGTRLTVL.

This clonotype has ten or more counts. The genes are TRBV4-1 and TRBJ1-4; no clear D. This CDR3 has 14 amino acids. The V gene lost 1 base and the J gene lost 5 bases, with 8 bases spanning the gap. Germline V gene data show CDR1 as MGHRA and CDR2 as YSYEKL. The DNA for the CDR3 is TGCGCCAGCAGCCAAGCCCGAACCAATGAAAAACTGTTTTTT. Translation: CASSQARTNEKLFF.

This clonotype occurred many times. V gene TRBV6-2 or TRBV6-3 combines with J gene TRBJ2-1; 7 positions match TRBD2. The CDR3 is 16 residues long. CDR1 and CDR2 from the germline V gene are MNHEY and SVGEGT. Losses at the gene ends were 3 bases for V and 5 bases for J; bases not matched to a gene: 10. CDR3 amino acids: CASSYSPTSPNNEQFF. The CDR3 nucleotides are TGTGCCAGCAGTTATTCCCCGACTAGCCCTAACAATGAGCAGTTCTTC.

The sample holds many counts of this clonotype. This sequence joins TRBV7-2 and TRBJ2-5, with D possibly being TRBD2 (6 bases). Germline V gene lookup returns CDR1 SGHTA and CDR2 FQGNSA. Between the trimmed V and J ends, which lost 5 bases and 5 bases, there was a span of 18 bases. The CDR3 length is 15 residues. The CDR3 region has the DNA TGTGCCAGCAGCCACGGGACTCTCGAGGGGGAGACCCAGTACTTC. Translating it yields CASSHGTLEGETQYF.

With respect to this clonotype: This is likely a read error, given that the CDR3 carries no conserved phenylalanine or tryptophan at its end. This chain links TRBV2 with TRBJ2-7; D possibly corresponds to TRBD1 (6 bases). The CDR3 has 14 amino acids. CDR1 SNHLY and CDR2 FYNNEI come from the germline V gene. Trimming pared 6 bases from V and 0 bases from J, leaving 12 bases between. The CDR3 bases are TGTGCCAGCAGGGACAGCTATACCTCCTACGAGCAGTACCCC. Its protein product is CASRDSYTSYEQYP.

This clonotype occurred many times. V is TRBV7-2 and J is TRBJ2-4, with D possibly being TRBD1 or TRBD2 (5 bases each). Germline CDR1 SGHTA, CDR2 FQGNSA. The CDR3 contains 15 residues. V dropped 4 bases and J dropped 9 bases, with 19 bases sitting between them. The chain's CDR3 is CASSSLDGTMGIQYF. For the CDR3, the DNA is TGTGCCAGCAGCTCCCTGGACGGGACGATGGGCATTCAGTACTTC.

This clonotype was detected ten times or more. The rearrangement joins TRBV5-1 to TRBJ2-7; D gene ambiguous. This CDR3 has 15 amino acids. Germline loops: CDR1 SGHRS, CDR2 YFSETQ. V was shortened by 4 bases and J by 6 bases, with 20 bases between the two germline ends. The CDR3 nucleotides read TGCGCCAGCAGCCCTCGGACCAGTCCACCTGGCGAGCAGTACTTC. Translating it yields CASSPRTSPPGEQYF.

In this sample, this clonotype turned up many times. The chain is built from TRBV12-3 or TRBV12-4 and TRBJ1-1; possibly TRBD1 for D (6 bases). V lost 6 bases and J lost 1, with 15 bases in between. The CDR3 length is 15 residues. The CDR3 sequence is CASSPGGGPNTEAFF. DNA of the CDR3: TGTGCCAGCAGCCCGGGTGGGGGCCCGAACACTGAAGCTTTCTTT.

The table lists this clonotype with many counts. V and J are TRBV12-3 or TRBV12-4 and TRBJ1-2; D might be TRBD1 (5 bases). Deletions cut 6 bases from V and 8 bases from J, with 16 bases between. CDR3 length: 13 amino acids. CDR3 protein: CASRPGGYLGYTF. In nucleotides, the CDR3 is TGTGCCAGCAGGCCCGGGGGGTATCTCGGCTACACCTTC.

In this sample, this clonotype turned up many times. This rearrangement joins TRBV12-5 to TRBJ2-2; D remains unclear. Germline V gene lookup returns CDR1 LGHNT and CDR2 FRNRAP. V shed 0 bases and J shed 8 bases, with 4 bases lying between them. CDR3 length: 12 amino acids. CDR3 nucleotides: TGTGCTAGTGGTTTGGTTTCTGGGGAGCTGTTTTTT. This sequence encodes CASGLVSGELFF.

This clonotype was recorded many times. V usage is TRBV5-6 and J usage is TRBJ2-2, with TRBD1 matching 7 bases. This CDR3 region has 16 residues. The V segment lost 0 bases and the J segment 1 base; nucleotides outside the gene matches: 3. Germline V lookup: CDR1 SGHDT, CDR2 YYEEEE. The CDR3 is CASSLDPGGNTGELFF. The CDR3 bases are TGTGCCAGCAGCTTGGATCCAGGGGGGAACACCGGGGAGCTGTTTTTT.

The CDR3 DNA reads as TGCAGTGCTCCCATTAGCTGTAGCGCCGGGGAGCTGTTTTTT. This codes for CSAPISCSAGELFF. V is TRBV20-1 and J is TRBJ2-2, with D possibly being TRBD2 (5 bases). CDR3 size: 14 residues. Trimming took off 5 bases at V and 6 bases at J, with 16 bases between the two ends. The germline V gene encodes CDR1 DFQATT and CDR2 SNEGSKA (reference sequence).

This clonotype was recorded at least ten times. V usage is TRBV4-1 and J usage is TRBJ2-2; 10 nucleotides match TRBD2. The CDR3 sequence is 17 residues long. Germline V gene sequence: CDR1 MGHRA, CDR2 YSYEKL. Trimming at V came to 3 bases and at J to 0 bases, leaving 4 bases not matched to a gene. CDR3 region: CASSQDSGGANTGELFF. The CDR3 region has the DNA TGCGCCAGCAGCCAGGACAGCGGGGGGGCGAACACCGGGGAGCTGTTTTTT.

This clonotype was counted ten times or more. The rearrangement joins TRBV15 to TRBJ2-7; 8 bases are shared with TRBD1. The CDR3 has 15 residues. With V trimmed by 1 base and J by 0 bases, 2 bases remained unmatched. Germline CDR1 is LNHNV and CDR2 is YYDKDF (reference sequence). The DNA of the CDR3 is TGTGCCACCAGCAGAGCTGGGACAGGCTCCTACGAGCAGTACTTC. It yields the protein CATSRAGTGSYEQYF.

At least ten counts were recorded for this clonotype. CDR3 region: CASQRAGAGAGELFF. As DNA, the CDR3 is TGCGCCAGCCAAAGGGCCGGGGCTGGCGCCGGGGAGCTGTTTTTT. The rearrangement uses TRBV5-1 and TRBJ2-2; D tentatively reads TRBD1 or TRBD2 (5 bases each). Between the trimmed V and J ends, which lost 7 bases and 6 bases, there was a span of 19 bases. CDR3 size: 15 residues. The germline CDR1 and CDR2 sequences are SGHRS and YFSETQ.